The rows below give T cell receptor beta chains drawn from one sample of a study of shared clonotypes between healthy human individuals. TCRdb keeps only in-frame clones here, not all; method: immunoSEQ multiplex PCR. The sample shows 2 million to 2.5 million clones, around 95% of them seen only once. The sample taken for sequencing was naive CD4+ T cells sorted from blood. These receptor sequences come from a man between 18 and 29 years old in good health. Both conserved end residues are part of each CDR3. D genes are given only for firm matches. Size is stated for part of the rows, as once, few or many counts, or as a class when the clone is expanded.

NA,TRBV14,TRBJ2-7,NA,CASSQEGGPSYEQYF,TGTGCCAGCAGCCAAGAAGGGGGACCCTCCTACGAGCAGTACTTC
NA,TRBV27,TRBJ2-2,NA,CASSFRGTGELFF,TGTGCCAGCAGTTTTCGGGGGACCGGGGAGCTGTTTTTT
NA,TRBV2,TRBJ2-3,NA,CASSEQVGIRTDTQYF,TGTGCCAGCAGTGAGCAGGTGGGAATCCGCACAGATACGCAGTATTTT
TRBD1,TRBV30,TRBJ1-1,NA,CAWGTGNTEAFF,TGTGCCTGGGGGACAGGGAACACTGAAGCTTTCTTT
NA,TRBV28,TRBJ2-2,once,CASSLWDRATGELFF,TGTGCCAGCAGTTTATGGGACAGAGCCACCGGGGAGCTGTTTTTT
TRBD2,TRBV6-6,TRBJ2-7,NA,CASSPGTSGLREQYF,TGTGCCAGCAGCCCAGGAACTAGCGGGCTGCGGGAGCAGTACTTC
NA,TRBV7-2,TRBJ1-2,NA,CASSLYLGGYTF,TGTGCCAGCAGCTTATACCTCGGTGGCTACACCTTC
NA,TRBV12-2,TRBJ2-7,NA,CASRLAGHSTLADLSYEQYF,TGTGCAAGTCGCTTAGCGGGACATTCAACCCTAGCGGACCTCTCCTACGAGCAGTACTTC
TRBD1,TRBV18,TRBJ1-1,NA,CASSPGTGLNTEAFF,TGTGCCAGCTCACCTGGGACAGGCCTGAACACTGAAGCTTTCTTT
NA,TRBV2,TRBJ2-5,NA,CASSVSAATQETQYF,TGTGCCAGCAGTGTATCGGCAGCGACCCAAGAGACCCAGTACTTC
NA,TRBV7-9,TRBJ1-5,NA,CASSLNSNQPQHF,TGTGCCAGCAGCTTAAACAGCAATCAGCCCCAGCATTTT
TRBD1,TRBV4-1,TRBJ2-6,NA,CASSQDRGMTGTSGANVLTF,TGCGCCAGCAGCCAAGATCGGGGAATGACAGGGACCTCTGGGGCCAACGTCCTGACTTTC
NA,TRBV10-3,TRBJ2-3,NA,CAISSTQRQTGDTQYF,TGTGCCATCAGTTCAACACAGCGGCAGACGGGAGATACGCAGTATTTT
NA,TRBV5-1,TRBJ1-2,NA,CASGPREGVSGYTF,TGCGCCAGCGGCCCCAGAGAGGGGGTCTCTGGCTACACCTTC
NA,TRBV30,TRBJ1-1,NA,CAWSPGSEAFF,TGTGCCTGGAGTCCTGGGAGCGAAGCTTTCTTT
NA,TRBV10-1,TRBJ2-2,NA,CASSERGGLNTGELFF,TGCGCCAGCAGTGAGCGTGGAGGCCTGAACACCGGGGAGCTGTTTTTT
TRBD1,TRBV5-1,TRBJ1-2,NA,CASSSTTGAFYGYTF,TGCGCCAGCAGCAGCACGACAGGGGCCTTCTATGGCTACACCTTC
NA,TRBV10-1,TRBJ2-1,NA,CATLRDRGPQVLAGVYEQFF,TGCGCCACACTCCGGGACAGGGGTCCCCAAGTGCTAGCGGGAGTTTATGAGCAGTTCTTC
NA,TRBV5-4,TRBJ2-1,NA,CASSQPHRDEQFF,TGTGCCAGCAGTCAGCCCCACCGAGATGAGCAGTTCTTC
TRBD2,TRBV6-6,TRBJ2-7,NA,CASSYSERGAGGQYF,TGTGCCAGCAGTTACTCGGAGCGGGGGGCCGGGGGGCAGTACTTC
NA,TRBV18,TRBJ1-5,NA,CASSPDRNQPQHF,TGTGCCAGCTCCCCCGACAGAAATCAGCCCCAGCATTTT
TRBD2,TRBV5-1,TRBJ2-1,NA,CASSFLTSGTYNEQFF,TGCGCCAGCAGCTTCTTGACTAGCGGCACCTACAATGAGCAGTTCTTC
NA,TRBV4-1,TRBJ2-2,NA,CASRSANTGELFF,TGCGCCAGCCGAAGCGCGAACACCGGGGAGCTGTTTTTT
TRBD1,TRBV2,TRBJ2-4,NA,CASSEDGQGAKAKNIQYF,TGTGCCAGCAGTGAAGACGGACAGGGGGCCAAGGCCAAAAACATTCAGTACTTC
TRBD2,TRBV10-3,TRBJ2-2,NA,CAISDSLADTGELFF,TGTGCCATCAGTGACTCACTAGCGGACACCGGGGAGCTGTTTTTT
NA,TRBV7-6,TRBJ1-1,once,CASSFTDRNTEAFF,TGTGCCAGCAGCTTCACAGATCGGAACACTGAAGCTTTCTTT
NA,TRBV7-9,TRBJ2-1,NA,CASSLALRGSYNEQFF,TGTGCCAGCAGCTTAGCGCTCAGGGGCTCCTACAATGAGCAGTTCTTC
TRBD1,TRBV27,TRBJ2-7,NA,CASSRQGASYEQYF,TGTGCCAGCAGCAGGCAGGGGGCGTCCTACGAGCAGTACTTC
TRBD2,TRBV29-1,TRBJ2-2,NA,CSVSPSGGVNTGELFF,TGCAGCGTTTCTCCTAGCGGGGGGGTAAACACCGGGGAGCTGTTTTTT
NA,TRBV7-9,TRBJ2-7,NA,CASSLGLEQYF,TGTGCCAGCAGCTTAGGGCTCGAGCAGTACTTC
NA,TRBV5-1,TRBJ2-1,NA,CASSLAGPSSYNEQFF,TGCGCCAGCAGCTTGGCGGGGCCGAGCTCCTACAATGAGCAGTTCTTC
TRBD1,TRBV10-3,TRBJ2-1,NA,CASRGQDRWKFF,TGTGCCTCCCGGGGACAGGACCGATGGAAGTTCTTC
NA,TRBV6-5,TRBJ1-1,NA,CASSALVWGPTEAFF,TGTGCCAGCAGTGCGTTAGTCTGGGGGCCCACTGAAGCTTTCTTT
TRBD2,TRBV19,TRBJ2-7,NA,CASSISLSGNIYEQYF,TGTGCCAGTAGTATCTCCCTCAGCGGGAATATCTACGAGCAGTACTTC
TRBD1,TRBV7-9,TRBJ2-7,once,CASSKRTGAYEQYF,TGTGCCAGCAGCAAGAGGACAGGGGCTTACGAGCAGTACTTC
TRBD1,TRBV11-2,TRBJ2-5,NA,CASRLTGQETQYF,TGTGCCAGCAGACTGACAGGGCAAGAGACCCAGTACTTC
NA,TRBV5-1,TRBJ2-5,NA,CASSAGGQGSQETQYF,TGCGCCAGCAGCGCCGGTGGTCAGGGGTCCCAAGAGACCCAGTACTTC
NA,TRBV19,TRBJ1-6,NA,CASSLGTVNSPLHF,TGTGCCAGTAGTCTCGGGACGGTGAATTCACCCCTCCACTTT
TRBD1,TRBV6-5,TRBJ2-7,NA,CASSYSGTGDYEQYF,TGTGCCAGCAGTTACTCCGGGACAGGGGACTACGAGCAGTACTTC